This T cell receptor (beta chain) was documented in a study of blood T cells in healthy people across ages. CDR3 length: 14 amino acids. V was cut by 1 base and J by 4 bases, with 10 bases left in between. Germline V CDR1 and CDR2: MGHRA, YSYEKL. Sample-barcoded 5' priming and a J-beta primer mix drove a second PCR of roughly 7 to 11 cycles. TCRdb reprocessed the 5' RACE reads via MiXCR and lists one record per CDR3 protein. The sample has 850,000 or so distinct CDR3 sequences, under 35% seen once; the top ten hold 17%. The sample was blood. The chain has TRBV4-1 and TRBJ1-2; the D is unclear. The receptor comes from an elderly woman in good health. The CDR3 nucleotides are TGCGCCAGCAGCCAAGGGGAAGGATTCTATGGCTACACCTTC. As protein: CASSQGEGFYGYTF.